Following are 19 T cell receptor beta chains from one sample sequenced in a study of cytomegalovirus exposure and HLA in healthy donors. The PCR made use of 60 Vbeta and 13 Jbeta primers. Sequencing was performed with immunoSEQ multiplex PCR; in TCRdb, only in-frame clones are kept and a portion is missing. The sample records about 130,000 clones, 80% to 90% being singletons. The specimen was PBMCs. The receptor set was obtained from a man over 45 in good health and CMV-seronegative.

This chain uses TRBV5-1 with TRBJ1-1, with D hard to call. The CDR3 sequence is 15 residues long. The germline V gene encodes CDR1 SGHRS and CDR2 YFSETQ. V was clipped by 0 bases and J by 3 bases, with 12 bases between them. Here the CDR3 DNA reads TGCGCCAGCAGCTTGGTGGCCAGTGAATACACTGAAGCTTTCTTT. This gives the protein CASSLVASEYTEAFF.

This clone was detected once. One junction end disagrees with the germline gene, perhaps due to a read error. The genes are TRBV13 and TRBJ1-1, with TRBD1 identical over 9 bases. This CDR3 has 16 residues. Germline V gives CDR1 PRHDT, CDR2 FYEKMQ (reference sequence). CDR3 DNA sequence: TGTGCCAGCAGCTTGAGCCAAGACAGGGGGGGAACTGAGGCTTTCTTT. The encoded protein is CASSLSQDRGGTEAFF. Looking up the rest from reference TRBV13 and TRBJ1-1 gives the full variable domain: AAGVIQSPRHLIKEKRETATLKCYPIPRHDTVYWYQQGPGQDPQFLISFYEKMQSDKGSIPDRFSAQQFSDYHSELNMSSLELGDSALYFCASSLSQDRGGTEAFFGQGTRLTVV.

This rearrangement joins TRBV5-1 to TRBJ2-1, with 10 bases that match TRBD2. The CDR3 extends over 14 amino acids. Germline loops: CDR1 SGHRS, CDR2 YFSETQ. Trimming cost V 4 bases and J 8 bases; bases outside gene matches: 6. The CDR3 coding sequence is TGCGCCAGCAGCCCCCGGACTAGCGGCGATGAGCAGTTCTTC. The encoded protein is CASSPRTSGDEQFF. The full variable domain, rest sourced from reference TRBV5-1 and TRBJ2-1, is KAGVTQTPRYLIKTRGQQVTLSCSPISGHRSVSWYQQTPGQGLQFLFEYFSETQRNKGNFPGRFSGRQFSNSRSEMNVSTLELGDSALYLCASSPRTSGDEQFFGPGTRLTVL.

The rearrangement links TRBV2 to TRBJ1-1, with D perhaps matching TRBD1 (6 bases). Germline-derived CDR1 and CDR2 are SNHLY and FYNNEI. The CDR3 runs to 14 residues. Trimming pared 6 bases from V and 3 bases from J, leaving 14 bases between. CDR3: CASSLTRQDTEAFF. In nucleotides, the CDR3 is TGTGCCAGCAGCCTCACACGACAGGACACTGAAGCTTTCTTT.

This chain links TRBV11-2 with TRBJ2-5; D is perhaps TRBD1 (6 bases). V dropped 5 bases and J dropped 5 bases, with 12 bases sitting between them. The CDR3 covers 13 residues. CDR1 and CDR2 from the germline V gene are SGHAT and FQNNGV. The CDR3 DNA follows: TGTGCCAGCAGCGCCCGGACAGTCGAGACCCAGTACTTC. Translating it yields CASSARTVETQYF.

The chain links TRBV4-1 to TRBJ1-1; the D gene is possibly TRBD1 (5 bases). The germline V gene encodes CDR1 MGHRA and CDR2 YSYEKL. This CDR3 comprises 16 residues. V shed 1 base and J shed 6 bases, with 18 bases lying between them. CDR3 region: CASSQVAGAANAEAFF. CDR3 in DNA: TGCGCCAGCAGCCAAGTCGCTGGGGCGGCAAACGCTGAAGCTTTCTTT.

The chain employs TRBV29-1 and TRBJ1-2; 8 bases agree with TRBD1. The germline V gene encodes CDR1 SQVTM and CDR2 ANQGSEA. V dropped 0 bases and J dropped 2; count of bases not matched to a gene: 2. The CDR3 extends over 14 amino acids. The CDR3 loop is CSVEEGQENYGYTF. In DNA, the CDR3 is TGCAGCGTTGAAGAGGGACAGGAAAACTATGGCTACACCTTC.

This clone appeared a single time. The chain combines TRBV11-2 with TRBJ1-2; no firm D call. Trimming pared 3 bases from V and 7 bases from J, leaving 12 bases between. The germline CDR1 and CDR2 sequences are SGHAT and FQNNGV. The CDR3 consists of 13 residues. The DNA for the CDR3 is TGTGCCAGCAGCTTGGAGTTTTTTGGTGGCTACACCTTC. Encoded protein: CASSLEFFGGYTF.

This sequence joins TRBV7-8 and TRBJ2-6, with D hard to call. Germline assignment: CDR1 SGHVS and CDR2 FQNEAQ. The CDR3 sequence is 16 residues long. Trimming left V 1 base short and J 1 base short, with 8 bases between. CDR3 bases: TGTGCCAGCAGCTTAGTTTCCGGGTCTGGGGCCAACGTCCTGACTTTC. Protein sequence: CASSLVSGSGANVLTF.

The gene calls are TRBV5-4 and TRBJ1-1, with D perhaps matching TRBD1 (6 bases). Trimming removed 0 bases at V and 4 bases at J, with 19 bases between. In germline, CDR1 is SGHNT, CDR2 YYREEE (reference sequence). This CDR3 has 17 residues. The CDR3 loop reads CASSLGGGGAALTEAFF. In DNA form, the CDR3 reads TGTGCCAGCAGCTTGGGAGGAGGGGGGGCTGCCCTCACTGAAGCTTTCTTT.

V gene TRBV9 combines with J gene TRBJ2-3, with 7 bases that match TRBD2. The V gene's germline CDR1 is SGDLS and CDR2 YYNGEE. Trimming removed 4 bases from V and 3 bases from J; junction bases left unmatched: 11. The CDR3 covers 16 residues. CDR3 DNA: TGTGCCAGCAGCCTCCGGGGGGTAGGTTTGACAGATACGCAGTATTTT. It is translated as CASSLRGVGLTDTQYF.

This chain uses TRBV10-3 with TRBJ2-2; no reliable D call. Germline V gene lookup returns CDR1 ENHRY and CDR2 SYGVKD. CDR3 length: 15 residues. V was clipped by 4 bases and J by 0 bases, with 9 bases between them. The CDR3 DNA reads as TGTGCCATCAGTGTGTACCAGGCGAACACCGGGGAGCTGTTTTTT. This codes for CAISVYQANTGELFF.

This clone was seen only a few times. The V and J genes are TRBV6-5 and TRBJ2-1, with a weak D call TRBD2 (5 bases). CDR1 MNHEY and CDR2 SVGAGI come from the germline V gene. V lost 5 bases, J lost 5 bases, and 10 bases lay in between. The CDR3 totals 13 residues. The CDR3 DNA follows: TGTGCCAGCAGTGTCGGGGAGCACAATGAGCAGTTCTTC. Residues: CASSVGEHNEQFF.

J is TRBJ2-3 and V is TRBV30; maybe TRBD2 (5 bases). Germline assignment: CDR1 GTSNPN and CDR2 SVGIG (reference sequence). With 1 base removed from V and 3 bases from J, the gap between germline ends came to 11 bases. The CDR3 loop spans 14 amino acids. This CDR3 reads CAWSGLLGTDTQYF. In DNA form, the CDR3 reads TGTGCCTGGAGTGGACTATTAGGTACAGATACGCAGTATTTT.

This clone showed up just a few times. This rearrangement joins TRBV4-1 to TRBJ1-1; a possible D gene is TRBD1 (6 bases). The germline gives CDR1 MGHRA, CDR2 YSYEKL. The germline V and J ends were trimmed by 2 bases and 1 base, with 14 bases remaining between them. CDR3 length: 16 amino acids. This CDR3 is CASSQTWTEKNTEAFF. The CDR3 nucleotides are TGCGCCAGCAGCCAAACCTGGACAGAGAAGAACACTGAAGCTTTCTTT.

The V gene is TRBV6-5, the J gene TRBJ2-7; D is perhaps TRBD2 (7 bases). V lost 4 bases and J lost 7, with 14 bases in between. This CDR3 has 13 amino acids. CDR1 MNHEY and CDR2 SVGAGI come from the germline V gene. The chain's CDR3 is CASSSGGAWEQYF. The CDR3 nucleotides read TGTGCCAGCAGTTCGGGGGGCGCCTGGGAGCAGTACTTC.

V is TRBV19 and J is TRBJ1-3; unclear D gene. The germline V gene encodes CDR1 LNHDA and CDR2 SQIVND (reference sequence). This CDR3 spans 15 amino acids. Trimming cost V 3 bases and J 8 bases, with 17 bases left between them. The CDR3 here is CASSMSLRTWDTIYF. CDR3 DNA: TGTGCCAGTAGTATGAGTTTGAGGACTTGGGACACCATATATTTT.

The chain carries TRBV5-4 and TRBJ1-3; TRBD1 is a possible D gene (5 bases). This CDR3 comprises 16 residues. From germline, CDR1 is SGHNT and CDR2 YYREEE (reference sequence). Trimming cost V 0 bases and J 0 bases, with 10 bases left between them. The CDR3 DNA sequence: TGTGCCAGCAGCTTGGATCCCGGGGGCTCTGGAAACACCATATATTTT. Translated, it gives CASSLDPGGSGNTIYF.

The chain employs TRBV5-1 and TRBJ1-2; no reliable D call. The length of the CDR3 is 13 residues. V gave up 1 base and J gave up 2 bases, with 6 bases separating them. Germline loops: CDR1 SGHRS, CDR2 YFSETQ. The CDR3 protein is CASSLSSNYGYTF. The CDR3 nucleotides are TGCGCCAGCAGCTTGTCTTCCAACTATGGCTACACCTTC.